The 24 T cell receptor beta chains in this list originate from one sample, sequenced in a study of blood T cells in healthy people across ages. Primed by a sample-barcoded 5' primer and a J-beta primer mix, a second PCR proceeded for roughly 7 to 11 cycles. TCRdb recomputed calls from the 5' RACE reads with MiXCR, one row per CDR3 protein. The table records about 900,000 distinct CDR3 sequences, 60% to 80% of them present only once. Sequencing used blood. The receptors come from a man aged 25 to 40 in good health.

In regard to this clonotype: A read error may be the cause here, since a much bigger clone is one base away. V and J are TRBV4-2 and TRBJ2-1; D may be TRBD1 or TRBD2 (5 bases each). The CDR3 is 18 amino acids. Germline loops: CDR1 LGHNA, CDR2 YNFKEQ. CDR3 region: CASGQDVEGRGSYNEQFF. As DNA, the CDR3 is TGTGCCAGCGGCCAAGATGTCGAGGGACGAGGCTCCTACAATGAGCAGTTCTTC.

At least ten counts were recorded for this clonotype. The chain uses TRBV7-2 and TRBJ1-3; possible D gene TRBD1, 5 bases. V dropped 0 bases and J dropped 4 bases, with 10 bases sitting between them. Germline CDR1 reads SGHTA; CDR2 reads FQGNSA. CDR3 length: 15 residues. CDR3 amino acids: CASSLALTGGNTIYF. The CDR3 DNA is TGTGCCAGCAGCTTAGCGCTAACAGGCGGAAACACCATATATTTT. Based on the CDR3 plus reference TRBV7-2 and TRBJ1-3, the full variable domain is GAGVSQSPSNKVTEKGKDVELRCDPISGHTALYWYRQSLGQGLEFLIYFQGNSAPDKSGLPSDRFSAERTGGSVSTLTIQRTQQEDSAVYLCASSLALTGGNTIYFGEGSWLTVV.

CDR3 coding DNA: TGTGCCAGCAGTTTAAATCGGGGGACAGATACGCAGTATTTT. This sequence encodes CASSLNRGTDTQYF. This sequence joins TRBV28 and TRBJ2-3; D may be TRBD2 (6 bases). The CDR3 contains 14 residues. Germline CDR1 and CDR2: MDHEN and SYDVKM. V gave up 2 bases and J gave up 3 bases, with 9 bases separating them. The whole variable domain, filled in from reference TRBV28 and TRBJ2-3, reads DVKVTQSSRYLVKRTGEKVFLECVQDMDHENMFWYRQDPGLGLRLIYFSYDVKMKEKGDIPEGYSVSREKKERFSLILESASTNQTSMYLCASSLNRGTDTQYFGPGTRLTVL.

This clonotype appeared a few times. The chain uses TRBV4-2 and TRBJ1-2, with unresolved D. CDR3 length: 15 amino acids. From germline, CDR1 is LGHNA and CDR2 YNFKEQ. Trimming shortened V by 1 base and J by 4 bases, and 13 bases separated the two germline ends. The CDR3 is CASSQVGQAVYGYTF. DNA of the CDR3: TGTGCCAGCAGCCAAGTTGGGCAGGCTGTCTATGGCTACACCTTC.

The CDR3 here is CSVEQGGDEAFF. The CDR3 DNA reads as TGCAGCGTTGAACAGGGGGGGGATGAAGCTTTCTTT. The V gene is TRBV29-1, the J gene TRBJ1-1, with 7 bases fitting TRBD1. Germline V gives CDR1 SQVTM, CDR2 ANQGSEA. Unmatched junction bases numbered 4, after V lost 2 bases and J lost 7 bases. There are 12 residues in the CDR3.

In this sample, this clonotype turned up a few times. The J gene is TRBJ1-4, the V gene TRBV27, with D possibly matching TRBD1 (5 bases). The CDR3 has 15 amino acids. V was clipped by 0 bases and J by 3 bases, with 8 bases between them. CDR1 and CDR2 (germline): MNHEY, SMNVEV (reference sequence). DNA of the CDR3: TGTGCCAGCAGTTTATCTGGGGGTTCTAATGAAAAACTGTTTTTT. It translates to CASSLSGGSNEKLFF.

The chain has TRBV5-8 and TRBJ2-3; possible D gene TRBD1, 6 bases. CDR1 and CDR2 from the germline V gene are SGHTS and YDEGEE. V was shortened by 2 bases and J by 4 bases, with 23 bases between the two germline ends. The CDR3 length is 18 residues. The CDR3 loop is CASSFRGGYPGLPDTQYF. The DNA of the CDR3 is TGTGCCAGCAGCTTCAGGGGCGGGTACCCTGGGCTCCCAGATACGCAGTATTTT.

The J gene is TRBJ1-2, the V gene TRBV20-1; D remains unclear. The V and J ends lost 0 bases and 3 bases respectively, with 11 bases between them. Germline V gene lookup returns CDR1 DFQATT and CDR2 SNEGSKA (reference sequence). CDR3 length equals 14 residues. The CDR3: CSARDGDWYYGYTF. The CDR3 DNA sequence: TGCAGTGCTAGAGATGGGGATTGGTACTATGGCTACACCTTC.

The CDR3 bases are TGTGCCAGCAGTTACACAACGTACGCAGAGACCCAGTACTTC. Translation gives CASSYTTYAETQYF. This chain joins TRBV6-5 and TRBJ2-4, with no clear D. The J call is doubtful: the DNA matches TRBJ2-5 better. Germline V gene lookup returns CDR1 MNHEY and CDR2 SVGAGI. The CDR3 spans 14 residues.

The gene calls are TRBV9 and TRBJ2-5; possible D gene TRBD2, 6 bases. The V and J ends lost 4 bases and 5 bases respectively, with 15 bases between them. The length of the CDR3 is 14 residues. The V gene's germline CDR1 is SGDLS and CDR2 YYNGEE. CDR3 region: CASSPGVGRETQYF. The DNA of the CDR3 is TGTGCCAGCAGCCCCGGGGTAGGGAGGGAGACCCAGTACTTC. The variable domain in full, completed from reference TRBV9 and TRBJ2-5, reads DSGVTQTPKHLITATGQRVTLRCSPRSGDLSVYWYQQSLDQGLQFLIQYYNGEERAKGNILERFSAQQFPDLHSELNLSSLELGDSALYFCASSPGVGRETQYFGPGTRLLVL.

This chain joins TRBV5-5 and TRBJ1-2; D gene ambiguous. V dropped 4 bases and J dropped 8 bases, with 9 bases sitting between them. CDR3 size: 11 residues. The germline gives CDR1 SGHKS, CDR2 YYEKEE (reference sequence). The CDR3 nucleotides are TGTGCCAGCAGCCCTCAATGGGGCTACACCTTC. As protein: CASSPQWGYTF.

CDR3 nucleotide sequence: TGTGCCAGCAGCCAAGATGGAGCGGGGGGTGGAGATACGCAGTATTTT. Encoded protein: CASSQDGAGGGDTQYF. The gene calls are TRBV3-1 and TRBJ2-3; TRBD2 agrees at 9 bases. The germline V gene encodes CDR1 LGHDT and CDR2 YNNKEL (reference sequence). There are 16 residues in the CDR3. With V trimmed by 0 bases and J by 5 bases, 6 bases remained unmatched.

This clonotype was seen a few times. V usage is TRBV5-1 and J usage is TRBJ2-5; D assignment may be TRBD1 or TRBD2 (5 bases each). The V and J ends lost 4 bases and 1 base respectively, with 5 bases between them. CDR3 length equals 12 residues. Germline CDR1 is SGHRS and CDR2 is YFSETQ. The CDR3 region has the DNA TGCGCCAGCAGCGGGGGCCAAGAGACCCAGTACTTC. Translation gives CASSGGQETQYF.

The V and J genes are TRBV7-9 and TRBJ2-5; D call uncertain. The DNA matches TRBJ2-7 better at its end, which makes the J call doubtful. The germline V gene encodes CDR1 SEHNR and CDR2 FQNEAQ (reference sequence). The CDR3 loop spans 13 amino acids. The CDR3 nucleotides read TGTGCCAGCAGCTTAGTACCCCCCTACGAGCAGTACTTC. This codes for CASSLVPPYEQYF.

V gene TRBV28 combines with J gene TRBJ2-5, with D possibly matching TRBD2 (6 bases). The V gene lost 2 bases and the J gene lost 4 bases, with 17 bases spanning the gap. Germline values: CDR1 MDHEN, CDR2 SYDVKM. The CDR3 is made up of 16 amino acids. The CDR3: CASSLMVALASETQYF. CDR3 DNA: TGTGCCAGCAGTTTAATGGTTGCTCTAGCGTCAGAGACCCAGTACTTC. The whole variable domain, filled in from reference TRBV28 and TRBJ2-5, reads DVKVTQSSRYLVKRTGEKVFLECVQDMDHENMFWYRQDPGLGLRLIYFSYDVKMKEKGDIPEGYSVSREKKERFSLILESASTNQTSMYLCASSLMVALASETQYFGPGTRLLVL.

The chain uses TRBV4-2 and TRBJ2-7; 12 bases line up with TRBD2. This CDR3 has 15 amino acids. With 6 bases clipped from V and 3 bases from J, the junction kept 6 bases outside the gene matches. The germline gives CDR1 LGHNA, CDR2 YNFKEQ. This CDR3 reads CASRPTSGGYYEQYF. The DNA for the CDR3 is TGTGCCAGCAGACCTACTAGCGGGGGGTACTACGAGCAGTACTTC.

This clonotype was observed a handful of times. J is TRBJ2-1 and V is TRBV25-1, with D possibly matching TRBD2 (5 bases). The germline V and J ends were trimmed by 1 base and 9 bases, with 19 bases remaining between them. The CDR3 runs 16 residues. Germline V lookup: CDR1 MGHDK, CDR2 SYGVNS. For the CDR3, the DNA is TGTGCCAGCAGTGAATGGGGTAGAGGACCACGGGGTGAGCAGTTCTTC. Translating it yields CASSEWGRGPRGEQFF.

In this sample, this clonotype turned up a few times. V is TRBV29-1 and J is TRBJ2-1; the D is unclear. The length of the CDR3 is 10 residues. The germline CDR1 and CDR2 sequences are SQVTM and ANQGSEA. The V end was cut by 4 bases, the J end by 10 bases, with 8 bases between. DNA for the CDR3: TGCAGCGTTGGGGGTCAGGAGCAGTTCTTC. Its translation is CSVGGQEQFF.

This clonotype was seen a single time. The chain carries TRBV7-8 and TRBJ2-1, with TRBD2 matching over 7 bases. The V gene's germline CDR1 is SGHVS and CDR2 FQNEAQ. CDR3 length: 16 amino acids. V trimming: 4 bases; J trimming: 0 bases; junction bases outside the gene matches: 6. CDR3 DNA: TGTGCCAGCAGCTCCTGGGGGGGGGACTCCTACAATGAGCAGTTCTTC. Translating it yields CASSSWGGDSYNEQFF.

V gene TRBV7-9 combines with J gene TRBJ2-7; 8 bases line up with TRBD1. The CDR3 has 14 residues. Germline V gene lookup returns CDR1 SEHNR and CDR2 FQNEAQ (reference sequence). Trimming cost V 5 bases and J 7 bases; bases outside gene matches: 10. The chain's CDR3 is CASSPRQGYNEQYF. The CDR3, as DNA: TGTGCCAGCAGCCCTCGACAGGGGTACAATGAGCAGTACTTC.

V and J are TRBV4-2 and TRBJ1-2; 7 nucleotides align to TRBD1. V trimming: 4 bases; J trimming: 0 bases; junction bases outside the gene matches: 5. The CDR3 consists of 15 residues. CDR1 is LGHNA, CDR2 YNFKEQ, per germline. Written as DNA, the CDR3 is TGTGCCAGCAGCCGAAAGACAGGGCCTAACTATGGCTACACCTTC. It specifies CASSRKTGPNYGYTF.

Only a few counts were recorded for this clonotype. The genes are TRBV15 and TRBJ2-2; D is possibly TRBD2 (6 bases). V lost 5 bases to trimming and J lost 7 bases, with 17 bases between them. The V gene's germline CDR1 is LNHNV and CDR2 YYDKDF (reference sequence). This CDR3 contains 15 residues. CDR3 loop: CATSSTRGLGGELFF. CDR3 nucleotide sequence: TGTGCCACCAGCTCGACTAGGGGACTTGGCGGGGAGCTGTTTTTT.

The chain couples TRBV12-3 or TRBV12-4 to TRBJ2-3; tentatively, D is TRBD1 (7 bases). Trimming pared 6 bases from V and 4 bases from J, leaving 14 bases between. This CDR3 region has 14 residues. This chain's CDR3 is CASRTGRRADTQYF. CDR3 DNA sequence: TGTGCCAGCAGGACAGGGAGGAGAGCAGATACGCAGTATTTT.

The chain links TRBV5-1 to TRBJ2-1; D unresolved. The CDR3 sequence is 16 residues long. Trimming left V 0 bases short and J 1 base short, with 11 bases between. Germline CDR1 SGHRS, CDR2 YFSETQ. CDR3 in amino acids: CASSLGGRISYNEQFF. The CDR3 DNA reads as TGCGCCAGCAGCTTGGGTGGACGAATATCCTACAATGAGCAGTTCTTC.